Shown below are 16 T cell receptor beta chains from a single sample sequenced in a study of CD8 T cells in Susac syndrome. Reverse transcription of about 0.45 to 1 ug RNA used random hexamers. Via MiXCR, TCRdb re-called the immunoSEQ multiplex PCR reads, giving one row per CDR3 protein. The sample records 140,000 to 150,000 distinct CDR3 sequences, roughly 95% being singletons. Sequencing was done on a sample of CD4+ T cells from PBMCs. These receptors were obtained from a human donor in good health.

The chain is built from TRBV2 and TRBJ1-6; D is uncertain. V was cut by 0 bases and J by 10 bases, with 13 bases left in between. The CDR3 is 15 residues long. CDR1 SNHLY and CDR2 FYNNEI come from the germline V gene. CDR3 bases: TGTGCCAGCAGTGAAGCACCCTCCCCCAGCTCACCCCTCCACTTT. This sequence encodes CASSEAPSPSSPLHF.

This clonotype was seen only a few times. The genes are TRBV11-2 and TRBJ2-3; perhaps TRBD2 as D (6 bases). V was cut by 3 bases and J by 2 bases, with 12 bases left in between. This CDR3 is built from 15 residues. Germline V gene sequence: CDR1 SGHAT, CDR2 FQNNGV. The CDR3 is CASSLVGGSTDTQYF. The CDR3 DNA follows: TGTGCCAGCAGCTTGGTCGGGGGTTCCACAGATACGCAGTATTTT. Variable domain in full (rest from reference TRBV11-2 and TRBJ2-3): EAGVAQSPRYKIIEKRQSVAFWCNPISGHATLYWYQQILGQGPKLLIQFQNNGVVDDSQLPKDRFSAERLKGVDSTLKIQPAKLEDSAVYLCASSLVGGSTDTQYFGPGTRLTVL.

This rearrangement joins TRBV28 to TRBJ1-2, with unresolved D. The CDR3 loop spans 12 amino acids. The germline gives CDR1 MDHEN, CDR2 SYDVKM. V was shortened by 6 bases and J by 2 bases, with 7 bases between the two germline ends. CDR3 region: CASSPLNYGYTF. The CDR3 coding sequence is TGTGCCAGCAGCCCGTTAAACTATGGCTACACCTTC.

The rearrangement uses TRBV2 and TRBJ2-3; TRBD2 aligns across 7 bases. Per germline, CDR1 SNHLY and CDR2 FYNNEI. V lost 10 bases, J lost 2 bases, and 9 bases stayed unmatched. The CDR3 loop spans 14 amino acids. CDR3 sequence reads: CATKRDPNTDTQYF. In DNA form, the CDR3 reads TGTGCCACCAAGCGGGACCCAAACACAGATACGCAGTATTTT.

This clonotype was observed a single time. The J gene is TRBJ2-7, the V gene TRBV20-1, with a possible D match to TRBD2 (6 bases). Germline loops: CDR1 DFQATT, CDR2 SNEGSKA (reference sequence). The CDR3 spans 12 residues. V was clipped by 3 bases and J by 5 bases, with 11 bases between them. The CDR3 sequence is CSASGSGHEQYF. The CDR3 DNA sequence: TGCAGTGCTAGCGGGAGTGGCCACGAGCAGTACTTC.

The chain uses TRBV29-1 and TRBJ2-5; D might be TRBD1 or TRBD2, each matching 5 bases. This CDR3 is 12 amino acids long. V dropped 6 bases and J dropped 2 bases, with 10 bases sitting between them. Germline CDR1 reads SQVTM; CDR2 reads ANQGSEA. The CDR3 coding sequence is TGCAGCGTCCCCTGGGGGCAAGAGACCCAGTACTTC. Its protein is CSVPWGQETQYF.

The V and J genes are TRBV18 and TRBJ2-4; no clear D. Trimming shortened V by 2 bases and J by 4 bases, and 6 bases separated the two germline ends. The CDR3 contains 13 residues. CDR1 and CDR2 (germline): KGHSH, LQKENI. CDR3 loop: CASSPTEKNIQYF. CDR3 DNA: TGTGCCAGCTCACCAACAGAGAAAAACATTCAGTACTTC.

This chain connects TRBV3-1 to TRBJ1-4, with D unresolved. The CDR3 length is 14 residues. Trimming removed 1 base at V and 11 bases at J, with 14 bases between. Per germline, CDR1 LGHDT and CDR2 YNNKEL (reference sequence). This chain's CDR3 is CASSQAEALGKLFF. The CDR3 DNA sequence: TGTGCCAGCAGCCAAGCGGAAGCTTTGGGGAAACTGTTTTTT.

The chain combines TRBV2 with TRBJ2-3, with 8 bases matching TRBD2. The germline CDR1 and CDR2 sequences are SNHLY and FYNNEI. The CDR3 covers 15 residues. After removal of 8 bases from V and 5 bases from J, the junction contained 12 bases not matched to a gene. CDR3 amino acids: CASSRDTTSEDTQYF. The CDR3 DNA follows: TGTGCCAGCTCAAGGGACACGACTAGCGAAGATACGCAGTATTTT. Full variable domain (outside the CDR3, taken from reference TRBV2 and TRBJ2-3): EPEVTQTPSHQVTQMGQEVILRCVPISNHLYFYWYRQILGQKVEFLVSFYNNEISEKSEIFDDQFSVERPDGSNFTLKIRSTKLEDSAMYFCASSRDTTSEDTQYFGPGTRLTVL.

V gene TRBV6-2 or TRBV6-3 combines with J gene TRBJ2-7, with TRBD2 matching 9 bases. The CDR3 has 13 amino acids. The germline V gene encodes CDR1 MNHEY and CDR2 SVGEGT. The V and J ends lost 6 bases and 3 bases, in that order; junction bases with no gene match: 3. In DNA, the CDR3 is TGTGCCAGCAGAGTTAGCGGGAGCTACGAGCAGTACTTC. This gives the protein CASRVSGSYEQYF.

This clonotype was seen just once. The V call is TRBV19, the J call TRBJ2-7; the D is unclear. V dropped 4 bases and J dropped 6 bases, with 19 bases sitting between them. The CDR3 runs 15 residues. Germline values: CDR1 LNHDA, CDR2 SQIVND (reference sequence). DNA of the CDR3: TGTGCCAGTAGTACCACCGACTCCTTCCCGGGCGAGCAGTACTTC. Its protein product is CASSTTDSFPGEQYF.

The chain couples TRBV4-2 to TRBJ2-7, with 7 bases lining up with TRBD2. CDR1 and CDR2 from the germline V gene are LGHNA and YNFKEQ. V dropped 0 bases and J dropped 2; count of bases not matched to a gene: 4. The CDR3 covers 15 residues. CDR3 residues: CASSQETSEAYEQYF. CDR3 in DNA: TGTGCCAGCAGCCAAGAAACTAGCGAGGCCTACGAGCAGTACTTC.

The chain's CDR3 is CASSPRDRGVQFF. CDR3 nucleotides: TGTGCCAGCAGCCCCCGGGACAGGGGGGTGCAGTTCTTC. The chain joins TRBV5-4 to TRBJ2-1, with 11 bases aligning to TRBD1. From germline, CDR1 is SGHNT and CDR2 YYREEE (reference sequence). This CDR3 has 13 residues. V trimming: 4 bases; J trimming: 12 bases; junction bases outside the gene matches: 6.

V is TRBV5-6 and J is TRBJ1-2; unclear D gene. Deletions cut 0 bases from V and 4 bases from J, with 10 bases between. The V gene's germline CDR1 is SGHDT and CDR2 YYEEEE. There are 14 residues in the CDR3. The CDR3 DNA is TGTGCCAGCAGCTTGGTCGGCAGGCTCTATGGCTACACCTTC. The encoded protein is CASSLVGRLYGYTF.

The chain recombines TRBV6-2 or TRBV6-3 with TRBJ2-7, with TRBD1 identical over 7 bases. Trimming took 6 bases from V and 0 from J; bases not matched to a gene: 14. Germline V gene sequence: CDR1 MNHEY, CDR2 SVGEGT. The CDR3 consists of 17 residues. CDR3 in DNA: TGTGCCAGCAGGAGAAGATTGACAGGGCCCGGCTCCTACGAGCAGTACTTC. Residues: CASRRRLTGPGSYEQYF.

The J gene is TRBJ1-2, the V gene TRBV30; D gene uncertain. The CDR3 spans 13 residues. V was trimmed by 5 bases and J by 4 bases, leaving 14 bases between them. Germline V gene sequence: CDR1 GTSNPN, CDR2 SVGIG (reference sequence). The CDR3 region is CAWARGPLYGYTF. CDR3 bases: TGTGCCTGGGCCCGCGGACCGCTCTATGGCTACACCTTC.